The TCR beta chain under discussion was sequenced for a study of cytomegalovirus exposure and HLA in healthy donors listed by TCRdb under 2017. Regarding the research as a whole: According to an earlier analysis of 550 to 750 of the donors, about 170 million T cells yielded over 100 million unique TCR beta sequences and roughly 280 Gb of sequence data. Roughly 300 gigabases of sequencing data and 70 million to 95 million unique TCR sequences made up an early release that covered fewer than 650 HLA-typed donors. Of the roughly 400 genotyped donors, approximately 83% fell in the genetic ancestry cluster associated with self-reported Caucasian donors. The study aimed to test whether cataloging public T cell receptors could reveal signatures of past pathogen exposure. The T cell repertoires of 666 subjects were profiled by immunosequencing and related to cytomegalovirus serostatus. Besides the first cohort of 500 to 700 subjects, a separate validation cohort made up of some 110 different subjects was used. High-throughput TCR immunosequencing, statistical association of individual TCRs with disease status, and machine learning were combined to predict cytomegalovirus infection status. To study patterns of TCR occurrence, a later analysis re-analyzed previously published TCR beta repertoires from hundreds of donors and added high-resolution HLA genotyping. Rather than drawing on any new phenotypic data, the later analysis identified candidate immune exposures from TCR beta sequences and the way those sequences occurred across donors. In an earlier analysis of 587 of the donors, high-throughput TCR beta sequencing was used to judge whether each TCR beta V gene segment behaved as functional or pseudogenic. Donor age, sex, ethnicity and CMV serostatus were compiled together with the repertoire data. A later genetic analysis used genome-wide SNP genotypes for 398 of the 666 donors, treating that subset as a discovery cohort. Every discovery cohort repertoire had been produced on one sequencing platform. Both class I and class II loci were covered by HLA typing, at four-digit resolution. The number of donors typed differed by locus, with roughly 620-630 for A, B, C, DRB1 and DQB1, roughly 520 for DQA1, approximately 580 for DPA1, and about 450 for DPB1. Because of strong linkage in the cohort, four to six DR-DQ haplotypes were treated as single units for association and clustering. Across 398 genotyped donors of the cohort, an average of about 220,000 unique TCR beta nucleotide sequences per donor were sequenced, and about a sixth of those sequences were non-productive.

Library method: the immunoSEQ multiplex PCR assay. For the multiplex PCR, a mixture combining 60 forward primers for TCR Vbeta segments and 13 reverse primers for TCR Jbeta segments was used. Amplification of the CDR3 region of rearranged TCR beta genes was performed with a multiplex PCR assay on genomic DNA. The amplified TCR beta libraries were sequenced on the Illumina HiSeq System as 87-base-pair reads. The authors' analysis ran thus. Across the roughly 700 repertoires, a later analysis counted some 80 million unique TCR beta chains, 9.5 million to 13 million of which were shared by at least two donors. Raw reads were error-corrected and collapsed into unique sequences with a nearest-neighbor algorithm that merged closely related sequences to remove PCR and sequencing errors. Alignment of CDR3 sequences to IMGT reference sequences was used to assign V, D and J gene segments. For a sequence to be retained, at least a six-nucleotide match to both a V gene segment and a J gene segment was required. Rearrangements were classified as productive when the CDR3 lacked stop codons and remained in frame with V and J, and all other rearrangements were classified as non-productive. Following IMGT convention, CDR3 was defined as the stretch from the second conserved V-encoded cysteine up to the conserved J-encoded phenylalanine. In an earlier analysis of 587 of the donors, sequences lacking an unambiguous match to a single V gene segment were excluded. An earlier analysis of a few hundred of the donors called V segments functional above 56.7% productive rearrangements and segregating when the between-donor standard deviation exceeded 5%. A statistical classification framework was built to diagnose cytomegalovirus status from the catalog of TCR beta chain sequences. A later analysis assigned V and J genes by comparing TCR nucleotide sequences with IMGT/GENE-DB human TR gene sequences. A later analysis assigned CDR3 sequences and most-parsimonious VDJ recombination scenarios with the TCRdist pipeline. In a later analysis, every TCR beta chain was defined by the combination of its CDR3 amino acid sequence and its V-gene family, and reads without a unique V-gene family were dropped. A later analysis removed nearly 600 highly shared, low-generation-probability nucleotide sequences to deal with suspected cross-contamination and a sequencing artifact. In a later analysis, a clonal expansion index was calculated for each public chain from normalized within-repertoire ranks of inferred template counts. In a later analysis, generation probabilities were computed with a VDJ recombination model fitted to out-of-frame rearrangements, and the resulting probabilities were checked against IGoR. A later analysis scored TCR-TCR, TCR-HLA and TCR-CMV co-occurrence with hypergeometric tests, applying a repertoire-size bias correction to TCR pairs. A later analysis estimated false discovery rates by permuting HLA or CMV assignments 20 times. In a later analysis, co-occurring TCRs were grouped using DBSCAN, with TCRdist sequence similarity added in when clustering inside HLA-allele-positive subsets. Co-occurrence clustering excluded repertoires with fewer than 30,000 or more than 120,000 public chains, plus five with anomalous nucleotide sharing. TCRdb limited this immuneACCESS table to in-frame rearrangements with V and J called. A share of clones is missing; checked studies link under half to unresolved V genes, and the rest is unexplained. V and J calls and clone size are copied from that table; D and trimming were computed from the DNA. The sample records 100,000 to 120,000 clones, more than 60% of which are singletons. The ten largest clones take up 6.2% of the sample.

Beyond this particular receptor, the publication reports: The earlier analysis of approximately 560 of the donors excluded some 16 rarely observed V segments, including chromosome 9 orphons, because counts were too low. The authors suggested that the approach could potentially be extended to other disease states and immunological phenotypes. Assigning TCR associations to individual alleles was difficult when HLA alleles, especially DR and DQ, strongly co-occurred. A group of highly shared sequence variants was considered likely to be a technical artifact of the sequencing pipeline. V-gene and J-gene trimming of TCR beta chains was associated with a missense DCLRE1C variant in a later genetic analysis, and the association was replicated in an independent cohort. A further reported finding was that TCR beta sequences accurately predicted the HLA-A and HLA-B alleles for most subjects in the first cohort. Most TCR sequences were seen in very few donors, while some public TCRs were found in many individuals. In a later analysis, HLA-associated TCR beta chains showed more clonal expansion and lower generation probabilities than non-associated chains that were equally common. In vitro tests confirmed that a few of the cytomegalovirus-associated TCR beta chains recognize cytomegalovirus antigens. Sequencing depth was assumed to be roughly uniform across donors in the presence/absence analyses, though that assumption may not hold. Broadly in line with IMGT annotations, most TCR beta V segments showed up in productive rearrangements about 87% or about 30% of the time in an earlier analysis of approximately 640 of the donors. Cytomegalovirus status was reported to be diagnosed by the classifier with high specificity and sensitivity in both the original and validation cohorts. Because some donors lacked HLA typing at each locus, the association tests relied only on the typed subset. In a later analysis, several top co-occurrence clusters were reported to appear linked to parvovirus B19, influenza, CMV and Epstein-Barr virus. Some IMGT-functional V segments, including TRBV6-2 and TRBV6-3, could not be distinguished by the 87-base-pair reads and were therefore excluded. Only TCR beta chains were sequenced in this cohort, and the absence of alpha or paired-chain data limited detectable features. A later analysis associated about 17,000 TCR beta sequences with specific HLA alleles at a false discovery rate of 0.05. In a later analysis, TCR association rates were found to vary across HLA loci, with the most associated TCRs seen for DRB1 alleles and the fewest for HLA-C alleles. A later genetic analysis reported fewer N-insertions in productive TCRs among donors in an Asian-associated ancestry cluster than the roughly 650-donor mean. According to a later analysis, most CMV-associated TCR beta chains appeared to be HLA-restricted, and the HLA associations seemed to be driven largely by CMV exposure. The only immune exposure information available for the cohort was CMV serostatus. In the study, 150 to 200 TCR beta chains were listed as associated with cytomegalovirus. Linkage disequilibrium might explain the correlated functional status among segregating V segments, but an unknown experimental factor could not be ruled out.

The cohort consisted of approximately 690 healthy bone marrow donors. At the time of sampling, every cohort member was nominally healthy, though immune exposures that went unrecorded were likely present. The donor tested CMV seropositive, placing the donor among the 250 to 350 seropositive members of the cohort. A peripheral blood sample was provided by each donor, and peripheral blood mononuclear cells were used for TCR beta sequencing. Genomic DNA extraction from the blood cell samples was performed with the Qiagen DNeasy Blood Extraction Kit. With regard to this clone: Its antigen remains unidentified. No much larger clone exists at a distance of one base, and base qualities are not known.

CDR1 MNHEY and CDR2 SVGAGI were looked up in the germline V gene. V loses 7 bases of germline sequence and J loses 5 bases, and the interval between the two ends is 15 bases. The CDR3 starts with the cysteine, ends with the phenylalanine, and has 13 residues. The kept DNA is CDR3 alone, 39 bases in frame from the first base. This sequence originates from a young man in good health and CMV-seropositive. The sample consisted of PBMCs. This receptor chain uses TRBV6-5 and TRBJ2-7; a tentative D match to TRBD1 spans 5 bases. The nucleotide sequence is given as TGTGCCAGCAAAGAGGAAGGGGTCCACGAGCAGTACTTC. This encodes CASKEEGVHEQYF.